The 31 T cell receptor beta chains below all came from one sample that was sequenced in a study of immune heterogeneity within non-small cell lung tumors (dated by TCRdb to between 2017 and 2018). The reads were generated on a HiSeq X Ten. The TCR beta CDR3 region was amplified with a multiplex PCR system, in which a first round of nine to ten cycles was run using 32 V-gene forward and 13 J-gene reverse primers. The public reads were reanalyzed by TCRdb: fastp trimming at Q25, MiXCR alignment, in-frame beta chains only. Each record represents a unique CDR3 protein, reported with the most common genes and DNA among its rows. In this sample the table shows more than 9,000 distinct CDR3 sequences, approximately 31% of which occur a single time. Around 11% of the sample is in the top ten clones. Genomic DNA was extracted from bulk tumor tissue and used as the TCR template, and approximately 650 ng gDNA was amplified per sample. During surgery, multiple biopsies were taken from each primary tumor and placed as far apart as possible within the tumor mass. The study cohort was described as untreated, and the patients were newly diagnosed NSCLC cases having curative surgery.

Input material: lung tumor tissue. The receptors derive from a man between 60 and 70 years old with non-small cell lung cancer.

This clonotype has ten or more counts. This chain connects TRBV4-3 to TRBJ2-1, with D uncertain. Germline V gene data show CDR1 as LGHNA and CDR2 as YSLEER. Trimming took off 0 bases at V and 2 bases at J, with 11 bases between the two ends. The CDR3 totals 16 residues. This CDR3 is CASSQEHGSAYNEQFF. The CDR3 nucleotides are TGCGCCAGCAGCCAAGAACACGGAAGCGCCTACAATGAGCAGTTCTTC.

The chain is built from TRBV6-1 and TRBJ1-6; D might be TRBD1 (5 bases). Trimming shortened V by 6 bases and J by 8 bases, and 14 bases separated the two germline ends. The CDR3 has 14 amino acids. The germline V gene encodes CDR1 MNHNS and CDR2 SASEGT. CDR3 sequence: CASRTGVGDSPLHF. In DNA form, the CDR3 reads TGTGCCAGCAGGACGGGGGTCGGAGATTCACCCCTCCACTTT.

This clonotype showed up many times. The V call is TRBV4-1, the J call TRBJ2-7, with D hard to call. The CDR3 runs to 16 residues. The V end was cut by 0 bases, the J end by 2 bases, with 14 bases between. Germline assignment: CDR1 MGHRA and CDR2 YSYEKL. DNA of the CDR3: TGCGCCAGCAGCCAAGATACGTCTACACGAACCTACGAGCAGTACTTC. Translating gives CASSQDTSTRTYEQYF.

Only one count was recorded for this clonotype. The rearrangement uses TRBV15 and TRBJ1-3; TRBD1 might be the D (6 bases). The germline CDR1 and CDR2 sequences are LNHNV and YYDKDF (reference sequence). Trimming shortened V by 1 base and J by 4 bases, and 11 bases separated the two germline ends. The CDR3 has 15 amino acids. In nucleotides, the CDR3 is TGTGCCACCAGCAGAGCGGGGGCGCGGGGAAACACCATATATTTT. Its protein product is CATSRAGARGNTIYF.

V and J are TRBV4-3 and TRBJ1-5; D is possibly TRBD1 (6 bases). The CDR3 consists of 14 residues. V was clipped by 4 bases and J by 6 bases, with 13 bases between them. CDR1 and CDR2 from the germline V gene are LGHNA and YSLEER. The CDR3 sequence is CASSLHRAGQPQHF. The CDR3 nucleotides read TGCGCCAGCAGCCTCCACAGGGCCGGTCAGCCCCAGCATTTT.

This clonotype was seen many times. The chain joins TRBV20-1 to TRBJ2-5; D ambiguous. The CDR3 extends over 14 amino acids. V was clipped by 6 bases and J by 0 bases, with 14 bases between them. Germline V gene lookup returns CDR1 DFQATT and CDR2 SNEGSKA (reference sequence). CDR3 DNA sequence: TGCAGTGCAGCCGGGTTAGGGTACCAAGAGACCCAGTACTTC. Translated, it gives CSAAGLGYQETQYF.

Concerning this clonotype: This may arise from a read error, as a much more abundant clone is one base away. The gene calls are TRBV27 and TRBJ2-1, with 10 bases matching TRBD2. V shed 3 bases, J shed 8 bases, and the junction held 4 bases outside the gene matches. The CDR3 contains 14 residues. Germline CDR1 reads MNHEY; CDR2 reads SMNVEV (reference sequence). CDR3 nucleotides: TGTGCCAGCAGTTTGGGACTAGCGATCGATGAGCAGTTCTTC. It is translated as CASSLGLAIDEQFF.

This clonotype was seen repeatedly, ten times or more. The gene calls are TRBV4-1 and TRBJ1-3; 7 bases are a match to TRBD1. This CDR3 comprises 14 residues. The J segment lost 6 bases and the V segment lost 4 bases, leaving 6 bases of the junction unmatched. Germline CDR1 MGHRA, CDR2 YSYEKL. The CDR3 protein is CASSPRTGQNTIYF. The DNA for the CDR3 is TGCGCCAGCAGCCCTAGGACAGGACAAAACACCATATATTTT.

CDR3 DNA: TGCAGTGCTAGTCCCCTTTACGAGCAGTACTTC. Translated, it gives CSASPLYEQYF. J is TRBJ2-7 and V is TRBV20-1, with D hard to call. This CDR3 contains 11 residues. In germline, CDR1 is DFQATT, CDR2 SNEGSKA (reference sequence). Trimming took 3 bases from V and 4 from J, leaving 7 bases between them.

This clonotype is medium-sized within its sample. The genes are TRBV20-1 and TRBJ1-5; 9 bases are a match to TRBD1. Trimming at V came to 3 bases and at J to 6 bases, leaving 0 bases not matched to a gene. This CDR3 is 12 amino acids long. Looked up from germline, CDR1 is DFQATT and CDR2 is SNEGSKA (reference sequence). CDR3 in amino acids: CSARTGGQPQHF. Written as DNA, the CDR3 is TGCAGTGCTAGGACAGGGGGTCAGCCCCAGCATTTT.

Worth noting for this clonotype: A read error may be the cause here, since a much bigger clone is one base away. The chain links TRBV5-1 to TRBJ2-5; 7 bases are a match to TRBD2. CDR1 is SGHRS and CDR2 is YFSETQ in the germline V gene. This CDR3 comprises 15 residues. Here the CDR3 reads CASSLLSGNQEAQYF. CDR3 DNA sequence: TGCGCCAGCAGCTTGCTCAGCGGGAACCAAGAGGCCCAGTACTTC.

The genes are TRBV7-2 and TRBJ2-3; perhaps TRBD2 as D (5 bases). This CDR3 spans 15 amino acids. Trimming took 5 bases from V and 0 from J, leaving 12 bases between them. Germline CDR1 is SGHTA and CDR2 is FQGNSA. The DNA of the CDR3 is TGTGCCAGCAGCCAAGACTACCTTAGCACAGATACGCAGTATTTT. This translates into CASSQDYLSTDTQYF.

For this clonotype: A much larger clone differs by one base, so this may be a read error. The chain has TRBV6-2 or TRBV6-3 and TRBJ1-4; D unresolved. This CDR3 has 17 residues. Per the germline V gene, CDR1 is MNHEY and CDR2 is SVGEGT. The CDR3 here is CASSPITALGTVGKLSF. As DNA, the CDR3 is TGTGCCAGCAGTCCCATTACGGCCCTAGGCACAGTCGGGAAACTGTCTTTT.

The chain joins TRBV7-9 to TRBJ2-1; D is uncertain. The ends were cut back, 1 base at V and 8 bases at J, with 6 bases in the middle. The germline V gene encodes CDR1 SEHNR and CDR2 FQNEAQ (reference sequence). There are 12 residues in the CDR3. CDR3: CASSLDPDEQFF. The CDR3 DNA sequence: TGTGCCAGCAGCTTAGATCCGGATGAGCAGTTCTTC.

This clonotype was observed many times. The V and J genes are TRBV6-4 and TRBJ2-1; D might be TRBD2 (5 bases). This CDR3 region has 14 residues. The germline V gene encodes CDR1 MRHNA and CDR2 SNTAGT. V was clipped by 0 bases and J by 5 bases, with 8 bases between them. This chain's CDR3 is CASSDSAEHNEQFF. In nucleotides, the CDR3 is TGTGCCAGCAGTGACTCAGCGGAGCACAATGAGCAGTTCTTC.

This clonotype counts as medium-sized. In DNA, the CDR3 is TGTGCCAGTAGTACCCGGGACAGGGTCTTCTCTGGAAACACCATATATTTT. Its translation is CASSTRDRVFSGNTIYF. This chain uses TRBV19 with TRBJ1-3; 9 bases match TRBD1. The CDR3 spans 17 residues. V shed 4 bases and J 0 bases; nucleotides not matched to a gene: 7. Germline loops: CDR1 LNHDA, CDR2 SQIVND (reference sequence).

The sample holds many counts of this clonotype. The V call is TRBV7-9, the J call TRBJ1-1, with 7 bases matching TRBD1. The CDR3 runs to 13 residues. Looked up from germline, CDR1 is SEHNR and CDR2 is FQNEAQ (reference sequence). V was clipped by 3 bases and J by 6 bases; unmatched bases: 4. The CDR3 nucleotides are TGTGCCAGCAGCTTCACAGGGGTCCCTGAAGCTTTCTTT. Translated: CASSFTGVPEAFF.

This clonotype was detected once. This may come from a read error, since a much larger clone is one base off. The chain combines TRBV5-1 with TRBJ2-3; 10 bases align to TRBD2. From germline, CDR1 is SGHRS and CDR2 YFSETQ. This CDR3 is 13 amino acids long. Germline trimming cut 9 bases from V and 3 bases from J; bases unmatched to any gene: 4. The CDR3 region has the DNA TGCGCCACCAGTAGCGGGAGGACAGATACGCAGTATTTT. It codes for CATSSGRTDTQYF.

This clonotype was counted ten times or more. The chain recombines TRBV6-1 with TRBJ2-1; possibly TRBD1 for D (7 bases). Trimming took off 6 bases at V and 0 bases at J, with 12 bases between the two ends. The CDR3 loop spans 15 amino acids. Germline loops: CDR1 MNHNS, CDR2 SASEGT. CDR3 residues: CASRTRDSSYNEQFF. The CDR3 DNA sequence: TGTGCCAGCAGAACGCGGGACAGCTCCTACAATGAGCAGTTCTTC.

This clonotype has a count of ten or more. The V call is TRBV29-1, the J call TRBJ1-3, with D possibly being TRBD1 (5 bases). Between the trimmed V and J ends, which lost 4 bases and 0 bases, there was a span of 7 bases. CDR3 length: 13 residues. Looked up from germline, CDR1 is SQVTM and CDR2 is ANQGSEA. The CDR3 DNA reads TGCAGCGTTGCAGGGTCCTCTGGAAACACCATATATTTT. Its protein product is CSVAGSSGNTIYF.

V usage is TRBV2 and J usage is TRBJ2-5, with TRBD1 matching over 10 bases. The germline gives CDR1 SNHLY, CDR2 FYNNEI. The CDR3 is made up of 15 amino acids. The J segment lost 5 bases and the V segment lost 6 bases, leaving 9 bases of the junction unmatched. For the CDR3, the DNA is TGTGCCAGCAGAGTACGACAGGGGGCGCGGGAGACCCAGTACTTC. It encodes CASRVRQGARETQYF.

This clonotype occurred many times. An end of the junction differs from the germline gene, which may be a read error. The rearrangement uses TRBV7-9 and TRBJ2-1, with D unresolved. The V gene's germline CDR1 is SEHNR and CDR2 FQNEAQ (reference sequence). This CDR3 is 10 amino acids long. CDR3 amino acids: CASSLNQGGF. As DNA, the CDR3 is TGTGCCAGCAGCTTAAATCAAGGCGGCTTC.

This CDR3 reads CASSAPRRGITSGSHNEQFF. The CDR3 DNA follows: TGCGCCAGCAGCGCCCCCCGGCGGGGGATAACTAGCGGGAGTCACAATGAGCAGTTCTTC. This rearrangement joins TRBV5-1 to TRBJ2-1, with 11 positions matching TRBD2. There are 20 residues in the CDR3. V lost 4 bases and J lost 5; bases outside the gene matches: 20. The germline CDR1 and CDR2 sequences are SGHRS and YFSETQ.

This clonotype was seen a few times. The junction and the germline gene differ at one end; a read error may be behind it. The CDR3 protein is CANSPERVGNTEAFF. The CDR3 nucleotides read TGTGCCAACAGCCCCGAGAGGGTAGGGAACACTGAAGCTTTCTTT. The chain employs TRBV7-2 and TRBJ1-1, with D unresolved. Germline CDR1 and CDR2: SGHTA and FQGNSA. The CDR3 covers 15 residues.

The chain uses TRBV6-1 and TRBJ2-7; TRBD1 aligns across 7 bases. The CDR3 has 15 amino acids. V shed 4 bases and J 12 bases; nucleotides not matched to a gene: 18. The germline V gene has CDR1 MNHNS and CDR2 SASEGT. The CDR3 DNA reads TGTGCCAGCAGTGGGCACGAACGGCCGACAGGGAGTCTGTACTTC. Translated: CASSGHERPTGSLYF.

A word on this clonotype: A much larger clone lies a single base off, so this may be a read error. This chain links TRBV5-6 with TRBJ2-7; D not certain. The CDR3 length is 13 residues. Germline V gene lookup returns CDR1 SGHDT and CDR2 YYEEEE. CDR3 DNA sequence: TGTGCCAGCAGCTTCCGGACCCCCTACGAGCAGCACTTC. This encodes CASSFRTPYEQHF.

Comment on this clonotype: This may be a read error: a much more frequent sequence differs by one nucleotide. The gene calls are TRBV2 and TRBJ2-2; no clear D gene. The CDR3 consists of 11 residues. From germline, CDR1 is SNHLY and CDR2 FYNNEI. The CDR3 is CAHVAAGELFF. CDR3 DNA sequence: TGTGCTCACGTCGCCGCCGGGGAGCTGTTTTTT. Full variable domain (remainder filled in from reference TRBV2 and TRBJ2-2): EPEVTQTPSHQVTQMGQEVILRCVPISNHLYFYWYRQILGQKVEFLVSFYNNEISEKSEIFDDQFSVERPDGSNFTLKIRSTKLEDSAMYFCAHVAAGELFFGEGSRLTVL.

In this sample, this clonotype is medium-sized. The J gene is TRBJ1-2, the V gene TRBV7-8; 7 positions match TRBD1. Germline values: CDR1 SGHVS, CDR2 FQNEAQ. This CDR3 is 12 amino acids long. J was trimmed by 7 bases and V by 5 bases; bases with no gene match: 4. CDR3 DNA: TGTGCCAGCAGCGTTCACAGGGGTGGCTACACCTTC. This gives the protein CASSVHRGGYTF.

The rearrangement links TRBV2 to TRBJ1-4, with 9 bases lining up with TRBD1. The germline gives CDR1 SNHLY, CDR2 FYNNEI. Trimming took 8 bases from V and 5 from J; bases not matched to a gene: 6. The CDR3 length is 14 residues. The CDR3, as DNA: TGTGCCAGCGGCTGGGACAGGGAGAATGAAAAACTGTTTTTT. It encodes CASGWDRENEKLFF. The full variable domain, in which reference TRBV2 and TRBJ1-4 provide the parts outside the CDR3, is EPEVTQTPSHQVTQMGQEVILRCVPISNHLYFYWYRQILGQKVEFLVSFYNNEISEKSEIFDDQFSVERPDGSNFTLKIRSTKLEDSAMYFCASGWDRENEKLFFGSGTQLSVL.

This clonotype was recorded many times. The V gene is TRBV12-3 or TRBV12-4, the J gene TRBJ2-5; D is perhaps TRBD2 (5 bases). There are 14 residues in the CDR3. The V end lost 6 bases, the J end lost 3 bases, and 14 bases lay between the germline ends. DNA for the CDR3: TGTGCCAGCAGCCCGAGGGCAGGCGAAGAGACCCAGTACTTC. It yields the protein CASSPRAGEETQYF.

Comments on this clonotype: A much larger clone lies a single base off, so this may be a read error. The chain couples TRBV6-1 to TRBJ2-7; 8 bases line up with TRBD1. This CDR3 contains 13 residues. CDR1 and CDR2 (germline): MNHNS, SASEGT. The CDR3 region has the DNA TGTGCCAGCGATCCCCAGGGGGCCTACGGGCAGTACTTC. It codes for CASDPQGAYGQYF.